This T cell receptor (beta chain) derives from a study of blood T cells in healthy people across ages. Overall study context: Per two T cells, about one barcoded beta molecule was captured through template switching. Study outcomes and limitations: A roughly linear age-dependent decrease characterized TCR beta diversity per million T cells. More naive CD4+ cells and higher diversity were found in long-lived than in aged donors.

The second PCR ran about 6 to 12 cycles with a sample-barcoded 5' primer and J-beta primers. One entry per CDR3 protein, called by TCRdb with MiXCR from the 5' RACE reads. This sample has 700,000 to 850,000 distinct CDR3 sequences, with approximately 53% found just once. V lost 10 bases to trimming and J lost 7 bases; unmatched junction nucleotides: 11. CDR3 length: 14 amino acids. Germline CDR1 LNHDA, CDR2 SQIVND (reference sequence). The authors drew roughly 9.8 milliliters of peripheral blood from each donor. In regard to this clonotype: Its antigen is currently unknown.

The receptor was isolated from a man older than 75 in good health. The chain couples TRBV19 to TRBJ1-2, with 11 bases fitting TRBD1. Sequences were obtained from blood. CDR3 region: CATGQGAGIGGYTF. DNA for the CDR3: TGTGCCACCGGACAGGGGGCTGGTATTGGTGGCTACACCTTC.